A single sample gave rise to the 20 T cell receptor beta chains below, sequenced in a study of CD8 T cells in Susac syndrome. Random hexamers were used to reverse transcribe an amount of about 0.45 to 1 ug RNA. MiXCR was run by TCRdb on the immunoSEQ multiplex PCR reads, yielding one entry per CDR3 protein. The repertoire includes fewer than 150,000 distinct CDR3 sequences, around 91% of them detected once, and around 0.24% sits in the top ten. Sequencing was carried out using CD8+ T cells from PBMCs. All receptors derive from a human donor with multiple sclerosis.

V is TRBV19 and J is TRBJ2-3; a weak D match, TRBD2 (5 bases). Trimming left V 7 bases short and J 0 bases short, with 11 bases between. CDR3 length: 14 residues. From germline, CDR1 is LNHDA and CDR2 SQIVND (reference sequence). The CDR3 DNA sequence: TGTGCCAGTAAGGAGGAGTCTAGCACAGATACGCAGTATTTT. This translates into CASKEESSTDTQYF.

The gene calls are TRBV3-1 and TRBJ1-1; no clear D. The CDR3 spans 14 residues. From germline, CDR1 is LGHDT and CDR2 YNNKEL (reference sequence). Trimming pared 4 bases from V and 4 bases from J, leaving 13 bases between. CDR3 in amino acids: CASSPPGEGTEAFF. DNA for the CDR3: TGTGCCAGCAGCCCGCCGGGCGAGGGCACTGAAGCTTTCTTT.

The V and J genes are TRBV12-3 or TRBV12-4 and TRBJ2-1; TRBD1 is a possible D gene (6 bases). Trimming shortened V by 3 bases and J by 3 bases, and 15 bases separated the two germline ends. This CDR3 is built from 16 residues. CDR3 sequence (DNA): TGTGCCAGCAGTTTGGGGGCTTCAAGGGGCTACAATGAGCAGTTCTTC. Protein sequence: CASSLGASRGYNEQFF.

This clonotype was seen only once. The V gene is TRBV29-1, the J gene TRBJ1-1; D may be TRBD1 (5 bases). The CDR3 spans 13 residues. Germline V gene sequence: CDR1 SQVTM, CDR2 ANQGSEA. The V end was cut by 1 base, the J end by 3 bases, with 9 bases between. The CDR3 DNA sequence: TGCAGCGTTGAAGGACAGTCGTACACTGAAGCTTTCTTT. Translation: CSVEGQSYTEAFF.

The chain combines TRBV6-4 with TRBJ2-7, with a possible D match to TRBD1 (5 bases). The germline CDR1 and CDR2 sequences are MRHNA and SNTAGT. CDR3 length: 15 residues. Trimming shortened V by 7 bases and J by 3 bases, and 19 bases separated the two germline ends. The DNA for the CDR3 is TGTGCCAGCACCGCGCCGCAGGGCCCCTACTACGAGCAGTACTTC. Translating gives CASTAPQGPYYEQYF.

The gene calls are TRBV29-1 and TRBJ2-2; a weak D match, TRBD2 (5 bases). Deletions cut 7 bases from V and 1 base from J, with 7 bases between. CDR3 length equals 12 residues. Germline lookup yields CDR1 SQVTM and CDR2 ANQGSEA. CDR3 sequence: CSGRENTGELFF. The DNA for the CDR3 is TGCAGCGGTCGGGAGAACACCGGGGAGCTGTTTTTT.

This chain's CDR3 is CASSITSITDTQYF. CDR3 bases: TGTGCCAGTAGTATTACCAGCATAACAGATACGCAGTATTTT. V usage is TRBV19 and J usage is TRBJ2-3; D is uncertain. The V gene lost 3 bases and the J gene lost 3 bases, with 10 bases spanning the gap. Germline loops: CDR1 LNHDA, CDR2 SQIVND (reference sequence). The CDR3 loop spans 14 amino acids.

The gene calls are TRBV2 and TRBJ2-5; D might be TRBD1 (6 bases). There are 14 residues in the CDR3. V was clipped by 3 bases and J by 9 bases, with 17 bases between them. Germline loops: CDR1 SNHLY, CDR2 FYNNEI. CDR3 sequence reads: CASSDTAMGAAQYF. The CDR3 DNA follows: TGTGCCAGCAGTGACACCGCCATGGGGGCGGCCCAGTACTTC.

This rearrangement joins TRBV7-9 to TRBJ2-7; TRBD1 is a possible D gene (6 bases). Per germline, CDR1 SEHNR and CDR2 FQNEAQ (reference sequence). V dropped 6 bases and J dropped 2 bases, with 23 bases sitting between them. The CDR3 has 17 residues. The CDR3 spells CASSSVGGASNPYEQYF. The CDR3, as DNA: TGTGCCAGCAGTTCAGTAGGGGGAGCCAGTAATCCCTACGAGCAGTACTTC.

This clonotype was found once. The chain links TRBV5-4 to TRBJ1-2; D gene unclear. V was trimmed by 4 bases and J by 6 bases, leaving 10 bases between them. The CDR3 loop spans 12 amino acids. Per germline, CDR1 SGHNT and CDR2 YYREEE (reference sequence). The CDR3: CASSTGLDGYTF. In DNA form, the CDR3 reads TGTGCCAGCAGCACCGGACTGGATGGCTACACCTTC.

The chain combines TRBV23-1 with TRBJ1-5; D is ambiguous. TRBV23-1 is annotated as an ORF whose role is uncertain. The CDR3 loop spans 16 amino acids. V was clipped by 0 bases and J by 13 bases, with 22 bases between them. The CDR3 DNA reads TGCGCCAGCAGTCAATCGAGAGGCGGTAAGTCCTACCCGCAGCATTTT. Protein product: CASSQSRGGKSYPQHF.

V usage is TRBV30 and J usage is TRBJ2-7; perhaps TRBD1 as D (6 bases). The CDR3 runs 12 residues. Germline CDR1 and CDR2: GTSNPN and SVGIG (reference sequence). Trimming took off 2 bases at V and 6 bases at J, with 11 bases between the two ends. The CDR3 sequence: CAWSFGQTEQYF. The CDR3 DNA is TGTGCCTGGAGTTTTGGACAGACCGAGCAGTACTTC.

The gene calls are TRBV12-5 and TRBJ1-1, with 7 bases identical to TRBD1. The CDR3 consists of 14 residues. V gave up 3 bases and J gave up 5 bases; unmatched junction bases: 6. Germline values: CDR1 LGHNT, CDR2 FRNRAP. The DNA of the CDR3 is TGTGCTAGTGGTTTAGGCCAGGGGGGAACTGAAGCTTTCTTT. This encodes CASGLGQGGTEAFF.

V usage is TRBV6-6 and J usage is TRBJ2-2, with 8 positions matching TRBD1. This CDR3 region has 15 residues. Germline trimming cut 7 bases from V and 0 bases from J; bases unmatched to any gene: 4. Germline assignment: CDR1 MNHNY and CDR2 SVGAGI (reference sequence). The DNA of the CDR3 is TGTGCCAGCATCGACAGGGGTGCGAACACCGGGGAGCTGTTTTTT. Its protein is CASIDRGANTGELFF.

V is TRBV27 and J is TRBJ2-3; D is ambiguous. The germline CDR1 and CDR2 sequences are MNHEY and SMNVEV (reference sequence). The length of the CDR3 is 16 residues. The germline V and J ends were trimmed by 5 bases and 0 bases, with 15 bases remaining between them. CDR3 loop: CASSPLDLASTDTQYF. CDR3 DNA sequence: TGTGCCAGCAGTCCGTTGGACCTTGCGAGCACAGATACGCAGTATTTT.

This CDR3 reads CASSAEAGDVYNEQFF. CDR3 nucleotide sequence: TGTGCCAGCAGCGCCGAAGCGGGAGATGTGTACAATGAGCAGTTCTTC. The genes are TRBV9 and TRBJ2-1; 8 bases match TRBD2. After removal of 3 bases from V and 4 bases from J, the junction contained 9 bases not matched to a gene. The germline gives CDR1 SGDLS, CDR2 YYNGEE. CDR3 size: 16 residues.

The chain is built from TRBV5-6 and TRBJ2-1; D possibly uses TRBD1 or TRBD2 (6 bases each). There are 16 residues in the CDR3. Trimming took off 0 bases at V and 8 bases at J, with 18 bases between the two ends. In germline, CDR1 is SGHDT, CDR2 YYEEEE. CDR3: CASSLEGGGKGHEQFF. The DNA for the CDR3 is TGTGCCAGCAGCTTGGAGGGGGGCGGGAAGGGGCATGAGCAGTTCTTC.

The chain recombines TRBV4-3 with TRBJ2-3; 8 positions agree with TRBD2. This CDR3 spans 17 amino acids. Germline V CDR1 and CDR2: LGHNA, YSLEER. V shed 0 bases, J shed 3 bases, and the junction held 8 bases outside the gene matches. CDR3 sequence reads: CASSQDTSGSETDTQYF. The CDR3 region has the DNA TGCGCCAGCAGCCAAGATACGAGCGGGAGTGAGACAGATACGCAGTATTTT.

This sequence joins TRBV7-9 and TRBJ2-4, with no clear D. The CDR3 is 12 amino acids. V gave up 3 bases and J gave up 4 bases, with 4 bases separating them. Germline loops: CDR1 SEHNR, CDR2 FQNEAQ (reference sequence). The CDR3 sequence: CASSFGKNIQYF. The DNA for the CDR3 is TGTGCCAGCAGCTTCGGGAAAAACATTCAGTACTTC.

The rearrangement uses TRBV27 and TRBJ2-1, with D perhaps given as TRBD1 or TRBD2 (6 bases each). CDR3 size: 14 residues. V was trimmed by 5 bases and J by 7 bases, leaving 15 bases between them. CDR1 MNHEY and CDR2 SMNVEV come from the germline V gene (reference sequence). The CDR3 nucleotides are TGTGCCAGCAGTCCCCGGGGGCGCAATAATGAGCAGTTCTTC. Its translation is CASSPRGRNNEQFF.